This T cell receptor (beta chain) comes out of a study of regulatory T cells in long-lasting Graves disease. Arm-PCR of CDR3 regions and iRepertoire HTBI primers were used to build TCR beta libraries. TCRdb reprocessed the multiplex PCR reads via MiXCR and lists one record per CDR3 protein. The sample lists around 460,000 distinct CDR3 sequences; 20% to 25% were seen once. Indicated time point: persistent/refractory GD, antithyroid drugs over 5 years with positive TRAb. From PBMCs, RNA was extracted and then used to make the TCR library. Germline CDR1 reads SQVTM; CDR2 reads ANQGSEA. The V gene lost 7 bases and the J gene lost 3 bases, with 16 bases spanning the gap. The CDR3 runs 13 residues. This clonotype appeared many times.

The gene calls are TRBV29-1 and TRBJ2-7; D may be TRBD1 or TRBD2 (7 bases each). The material sequenced was peripheral blood mononuclear cells (PBMCs), taken when the disease was refractory, from a patient treated with antithyroid drugs. This TCR was sampled from a female donor with Graves disease. Here the CDR3 DNA reads TGCAGCGCCCTAGACAGGGAGGGCTACGAGCAGTACTTC. As protein: CSALDREGYEQYF.